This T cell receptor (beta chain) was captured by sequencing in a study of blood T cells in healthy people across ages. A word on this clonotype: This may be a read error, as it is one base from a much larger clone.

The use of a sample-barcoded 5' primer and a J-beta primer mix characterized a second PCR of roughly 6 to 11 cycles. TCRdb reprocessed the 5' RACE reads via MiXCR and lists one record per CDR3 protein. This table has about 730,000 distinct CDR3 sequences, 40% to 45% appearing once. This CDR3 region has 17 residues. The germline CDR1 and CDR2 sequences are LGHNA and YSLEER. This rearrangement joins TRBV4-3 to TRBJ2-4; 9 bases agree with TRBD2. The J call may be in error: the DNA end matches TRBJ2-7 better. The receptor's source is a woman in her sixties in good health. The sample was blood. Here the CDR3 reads CASSQDSVSGGFYEQYF. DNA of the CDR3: TGCGCCAGCAGCCAAGATTCAGTTAGCGGGGGCTTCTACGAGCAGTACTTC.